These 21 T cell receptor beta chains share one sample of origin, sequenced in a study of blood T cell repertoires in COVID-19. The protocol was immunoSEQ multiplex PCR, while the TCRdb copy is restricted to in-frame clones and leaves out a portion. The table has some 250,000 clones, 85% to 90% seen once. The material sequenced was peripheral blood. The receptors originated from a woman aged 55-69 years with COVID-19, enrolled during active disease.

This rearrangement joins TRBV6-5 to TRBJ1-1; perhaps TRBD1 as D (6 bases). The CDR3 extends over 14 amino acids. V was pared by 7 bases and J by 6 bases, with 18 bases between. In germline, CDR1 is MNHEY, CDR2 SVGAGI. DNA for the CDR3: TGTGCCAGCACCCGAGGGGGGGGAAGGGCTGAAGCTTTCTTT. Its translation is CASTRGGGRAEAFF.

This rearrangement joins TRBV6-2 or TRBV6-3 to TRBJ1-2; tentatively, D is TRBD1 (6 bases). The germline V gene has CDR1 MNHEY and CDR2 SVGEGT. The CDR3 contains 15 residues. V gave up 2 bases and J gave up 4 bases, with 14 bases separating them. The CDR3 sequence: CASSYSRTEGYGYTF. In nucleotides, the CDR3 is TGTGCCAGCAGTTACAGTCGGACAGAGGGCTATGGCTACACCTTC.

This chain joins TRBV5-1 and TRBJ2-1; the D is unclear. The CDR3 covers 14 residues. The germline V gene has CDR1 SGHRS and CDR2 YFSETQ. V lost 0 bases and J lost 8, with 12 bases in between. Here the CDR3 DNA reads TGCGCCAGCAGCTTGGGAGGCGCGTGGGATGAGCAGTTCTTC. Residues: CASSLGGAWDEQFF.

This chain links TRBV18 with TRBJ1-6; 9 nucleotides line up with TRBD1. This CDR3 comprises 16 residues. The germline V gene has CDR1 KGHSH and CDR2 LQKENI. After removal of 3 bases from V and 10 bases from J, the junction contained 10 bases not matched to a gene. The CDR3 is CASSPQVPGQGSPLHF. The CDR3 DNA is TGTGCCAGCTCACCTCAAGTCCCGGGACAGGGATCACCCCTCCACTTT.

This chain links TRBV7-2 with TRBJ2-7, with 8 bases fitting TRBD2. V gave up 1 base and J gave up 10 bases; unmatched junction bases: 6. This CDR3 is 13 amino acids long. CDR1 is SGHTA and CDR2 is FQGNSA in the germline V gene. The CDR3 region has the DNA TGTGCCAGCAGCTTAGGTATCGGGACTAGTCAGTACTTC. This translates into CASSLGIGTSQYF.

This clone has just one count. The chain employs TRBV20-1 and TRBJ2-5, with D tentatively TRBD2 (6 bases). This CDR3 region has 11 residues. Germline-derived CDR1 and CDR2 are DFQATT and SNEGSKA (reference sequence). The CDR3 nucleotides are TGCAGCGGGACTCACCAAGAGACCCAGTACTTC. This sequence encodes CSGTHQETQYF.

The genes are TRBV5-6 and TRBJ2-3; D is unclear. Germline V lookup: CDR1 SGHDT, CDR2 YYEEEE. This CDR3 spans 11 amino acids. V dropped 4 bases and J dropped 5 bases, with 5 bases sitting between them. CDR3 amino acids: CASSTGDTQYF. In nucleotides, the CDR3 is TGTGCCAGCAGCACTGGAGATACGCAGTATTTT.

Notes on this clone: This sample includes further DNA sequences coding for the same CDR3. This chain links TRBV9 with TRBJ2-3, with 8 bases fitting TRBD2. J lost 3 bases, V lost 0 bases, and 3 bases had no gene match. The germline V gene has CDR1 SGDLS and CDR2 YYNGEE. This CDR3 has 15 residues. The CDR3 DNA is TGTGCCAGCAGCGTAGTGTCGGGAGGGACAGATACGCAGTATTTT. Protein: CASSVVSGGTDTQYF. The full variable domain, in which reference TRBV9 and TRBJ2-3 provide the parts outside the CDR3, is DSGVTQTPKHLITATGQRVTLRCSPRSGDLSVYWYQQSLDQGLQFLIQYYNGEERAKGNILERFSAQQFPDLHSELNLSSLELGDSALYFCASSVVSGGTDTQYFGPGTRLTVL.

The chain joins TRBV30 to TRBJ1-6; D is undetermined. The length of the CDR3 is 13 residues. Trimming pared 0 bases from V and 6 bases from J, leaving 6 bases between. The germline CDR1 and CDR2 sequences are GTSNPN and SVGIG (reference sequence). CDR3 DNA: TGTGCCTGGAGTGTATCTGTTAATTCACCCCTCCACTTT. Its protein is CAWSVSVNSPLHF.

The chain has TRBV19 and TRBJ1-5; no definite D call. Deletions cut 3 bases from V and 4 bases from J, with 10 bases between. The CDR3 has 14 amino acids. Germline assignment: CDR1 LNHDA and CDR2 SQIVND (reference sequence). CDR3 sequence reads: CASSILRENQPQHF. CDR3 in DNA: TGTGCCAGTAGTATCCTCCGGGAGAATCAGCCCCAGCATTTT.

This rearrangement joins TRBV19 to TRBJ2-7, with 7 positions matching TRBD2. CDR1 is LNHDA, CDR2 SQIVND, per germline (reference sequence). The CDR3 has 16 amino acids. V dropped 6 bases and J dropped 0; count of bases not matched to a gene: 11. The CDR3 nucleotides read TGTGCCAGTAGGCGGACTAGTCGGCGAAGCTCCTACGAGCAGTACTTC. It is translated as CASRRTSRRSSYEQYF.

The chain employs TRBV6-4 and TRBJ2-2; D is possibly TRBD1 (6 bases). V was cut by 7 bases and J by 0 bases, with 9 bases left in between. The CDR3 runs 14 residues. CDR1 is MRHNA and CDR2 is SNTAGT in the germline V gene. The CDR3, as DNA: TGTGCCAGCAAGGGGGACGCGAACACCGGGGAGCTGTTTTTT. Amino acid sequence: CASKGDANTGELFF.

CDR3 coding DNA: TGTGCCAGCAGCTTACAGGGGAAGAACACTGAAGCTTTCTTT. Translated: CASSLQGKNTEAFF. V is TRBV7-2 and J is TRBJ1-1; weak D call: TRBD1 (6 bases). CDR1 and CDR2 from the germline V gene are SGHTA and FQGNSA. V lost 2 bases to trimming and J lost 1 base, with 8 bases between them. This CDR3 has 14 amino acids.

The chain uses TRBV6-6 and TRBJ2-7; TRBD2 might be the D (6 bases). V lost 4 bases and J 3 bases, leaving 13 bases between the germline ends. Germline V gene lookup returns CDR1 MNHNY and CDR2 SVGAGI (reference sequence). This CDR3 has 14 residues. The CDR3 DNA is TGTGCCAGCAGTTCGGAGGGGAACCACTACGAGCAGTACTTC. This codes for CASSSEGNHYEQYF.

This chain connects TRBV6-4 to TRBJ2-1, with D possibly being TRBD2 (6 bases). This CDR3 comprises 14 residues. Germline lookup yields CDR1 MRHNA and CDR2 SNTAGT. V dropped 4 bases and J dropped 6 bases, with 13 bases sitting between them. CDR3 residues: CASSGDGGINEQFF. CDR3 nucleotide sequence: TGTGCCAGCAGTGGGGATGGGGGGATCAATGAGCAGTTCTTC.

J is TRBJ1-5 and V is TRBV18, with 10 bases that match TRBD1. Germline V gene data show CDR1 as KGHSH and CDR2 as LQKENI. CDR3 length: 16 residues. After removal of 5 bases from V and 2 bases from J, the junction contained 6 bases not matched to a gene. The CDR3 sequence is CASSETGTGGNQPQHF. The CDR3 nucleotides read TGTGCCAGCTCAGAAACCGGGACAGGGGGCAATCAGCCCCAGCATTTT.

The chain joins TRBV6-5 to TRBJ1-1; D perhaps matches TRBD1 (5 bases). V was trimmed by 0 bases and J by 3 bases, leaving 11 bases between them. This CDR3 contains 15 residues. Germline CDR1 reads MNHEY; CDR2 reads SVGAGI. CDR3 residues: CASSYSRASHTEAFF. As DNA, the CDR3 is TGTGCCAGCAGTTACTCCAGGGCCTCGCACACTGAAGCTTTCTTT.

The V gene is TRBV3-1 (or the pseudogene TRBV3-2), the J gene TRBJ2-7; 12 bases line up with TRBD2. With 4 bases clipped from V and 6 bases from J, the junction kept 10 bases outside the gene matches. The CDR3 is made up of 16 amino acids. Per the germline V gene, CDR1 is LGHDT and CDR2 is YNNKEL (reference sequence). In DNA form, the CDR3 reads TGTGCCAGCAGCCCAATCCGGACTAGCGGGGCGGTCGAGCAGTACTTC. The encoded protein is CASSPIRTSGAVEQYF.

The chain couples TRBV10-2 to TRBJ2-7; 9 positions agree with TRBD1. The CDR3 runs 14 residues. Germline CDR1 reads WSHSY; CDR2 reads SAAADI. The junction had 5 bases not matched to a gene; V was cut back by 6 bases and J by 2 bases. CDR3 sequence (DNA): TGCGCCAGCAGATGGGGGACAGGGACCTACGAGCAGTACTTC. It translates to CASRWGTGTYEQYF.

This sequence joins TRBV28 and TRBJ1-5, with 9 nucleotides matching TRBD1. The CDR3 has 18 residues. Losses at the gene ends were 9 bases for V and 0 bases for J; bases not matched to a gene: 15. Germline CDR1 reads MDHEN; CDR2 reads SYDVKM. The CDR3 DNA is TGTGCCAGTGGTCAGAGGTGGGACAGGGATTATAGCAATCAGCCCCAGCATTTT. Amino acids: CASGQRWDRDYSNQPQHF.

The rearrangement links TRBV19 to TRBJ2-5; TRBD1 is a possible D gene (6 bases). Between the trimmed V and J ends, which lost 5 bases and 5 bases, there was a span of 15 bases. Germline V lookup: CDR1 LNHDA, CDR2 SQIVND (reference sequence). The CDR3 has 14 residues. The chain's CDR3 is CASSPWGPEETQYF. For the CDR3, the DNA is TGTGCCAGTAGTCCCTGGGGGCCCGAGGAGACCCAGTACTTC.